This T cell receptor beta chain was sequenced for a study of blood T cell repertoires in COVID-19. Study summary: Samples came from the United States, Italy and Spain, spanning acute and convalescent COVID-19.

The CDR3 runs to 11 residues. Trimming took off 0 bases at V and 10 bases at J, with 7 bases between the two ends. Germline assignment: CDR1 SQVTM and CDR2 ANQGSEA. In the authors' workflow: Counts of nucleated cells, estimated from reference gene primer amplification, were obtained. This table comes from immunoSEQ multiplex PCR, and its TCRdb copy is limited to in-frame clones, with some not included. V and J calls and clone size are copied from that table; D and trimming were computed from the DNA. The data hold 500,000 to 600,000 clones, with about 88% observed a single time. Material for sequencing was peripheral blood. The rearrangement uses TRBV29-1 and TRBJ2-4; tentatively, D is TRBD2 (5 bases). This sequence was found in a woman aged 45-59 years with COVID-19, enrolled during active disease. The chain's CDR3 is CSVEDGEIQYF. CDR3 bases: TGCAGCGTTGAAGATGGGGAGATTCAGTACTTC.